This TCR beta chain was recorded in a study of circulating and synovial CD4+ cells in juvenile arthritis. Generated by immunoSEQ multiplex PCR, the TCRdb table keeps only in-frame clones and is missing some. Of 30,000 to 40,000 clones in the sample, approximately 94% were seen once. A word on this clone: At one boundary the junction diverges from the germline segment, which might be a read error.

Germline V gene lookup returns CDR1 SSHAT and CDR2 FNYEAQ (reference sequence). The CDR3 sequence is 16 residues long. This chain connects TRBV7-7 to TRBJ2-5; the match to TRBD2 covers 13 bases. What was sequenced was CD4+ T cells from blood. This clonotype was obtained from a human donor with juvenile idiopathic arthritis. The CDR3 DNA follows: TGTGCTAGCAGCCCACTGAGACTAGCGGGGGGCAGGGCCCAGTACTTC. Amino acids: CASSPLRLAGGRAQYF.